There are many counts of the clone carrying this T cell receptor (beta chain). Constant-region priming of about 0.5 ug total RNA yielded TCR beta cDNA. Generation of the TCR beta libraries relied on three nested multiplex PCR rounds using slightly modified ARM-PCR. Two initial PCR rounds of approximately 10 cycles each paired TRBV1-TRBV30 forward primers with a C-beta reverse primer. TCRdb reanalysed the multiplex PCR reads using MiXCR and keeps one entry per CDR3 protein. The sample has about 120,000 distinct CDR3 sequences; approximately 68% are singletons. This entry belongs to a study of tumor-infiltrating lymphocytes in primary liver carcinoma. Extraction of RNA together with DNA used about 17-30 mg of unsorted bulk tissue. The patients lived with chronic HBV infection and had not yet received any treatment. The CDR3 consists of 14 residues. The V end lost 4 bases, the J end lost 11 bases, and 20 bases lay between the germline ends. Germline-derived CDR1 and CDR2 are MNHEY and SVGEGT.

The chain combines TRBV6-2 or TRBV6-3 with TRBJ1-2, with unresolved D. The receptor was derived from a woman in her sixties or seventies with primary liver carcinoma and hepatitis B virus infection. What was sequenced was tumor-adjacent normal liver tissue. The CDR3 region is CASSSGAQPTGYTF. In nucleotides, the CDR3 is TGTGCCAGCAGTTCTGGAGCCCAACCTACTGGGTACACCTTC.